A single sample is the source of the 27 T cell receptor beta chains below, sequenced in a study of graft-versus-host responses after intestinal transplantation. This table comes from immunoSEQ multiplex PCR, and its TCRdb copy is limited to in-frame clones, with some not included. The repertoire includes more than 90,000 clones, just over 90% of them detected once, and approximately 0.25% sits in the top ten. These receptors are not linked to any known antigen. The source was unstimulated CD4+ T cells sorted from spleen or lymph node cells, collected before transplant. The source is a human donor who was the organ donor for an intestinal transplant.

V gene TRBV19 combines with J gene TRBJ2-5; D may be TRBD1 (6 bases). The V end lost 3 bases, the J end lost 2 bases, and 10 bases lay between the germline ends. The CDR3 is 14 residues long. Germline loops: CDR1 LNHDA, CDR2 SQIVND (reference sequence). The CDR3, as DNA: TGTGCCAGTAGTATTGAAGGACAGCAAGAGACCCAGTACTTC. Translated, it gives CASSIEGQQETQYF. Together with reference TRBV19 and TRBJ2-5, the CDR3 gives the full variable domain: DGGITQSPKYLFRKEGQNVTLSCEQNLNHDAMYWYRQDPGQGLRLIYYSQIVNDFQKGDIAEGYSVSREKKESFPLTVTSAQKNPTAFYLCASSIEGQQETQYFGPGTRLLVL.

The CDR3 bases are TGTGCCACGTCGGCGAGCGGCAACTATGGCTACACCTTC. Protein sequence: CATSASGNYGYTF. This chain uses TRBV6-5 with TRBJ1-2; D is ambiguous. CDR1 is MNHEY and CDR2 is SVGAGI in the germline V gene. The V end lost 10 bases, the J end lost 2 bases, and 14 bases lay between the germline ends. This CDR3 comprises 13 residues.

In this sample, this clone turned up a few times. The chain employs TRBV6-1 and TRBJ1-4; TRBD1 is a possible D gene (6 bases). The germline V gene encodes CDR1 MNHNS and CDR2 SASEGT. V was pared by 11 bases and J by 8 bases, with 18 bases between. This CDR3 contains 13 residues. The CDR3 protein is CASRGPSREKLFF. CDR3 DNA sequence: TGTGCCTCCAGGGGTCCTTCCCGGGAAAAACTGTTTTTT.

The chain uses TRBV5-1 and TRBJ2-2, with TRBD2 matching over 11 bases. Germline V gene data show CDR1 as SGHRS and CDR2 as YFSETQ. The J segment lost 4 bases and the V segment lost 0 bases, leaving 2 bases of the junction unmatched. The CDR3 covers 16 residues. The CDR3 spells CASSLGLAGFTGELFF. As DNA, the CDR3 is TGCGCCAGCAGCTTGGGACTAGCGGGATTCACCGGGGAGCTGTTTTTT.

J is TRBJ2-2 and V is TRBV7-2, with 13 bases identical to TRBD2. The CDR3 consists of 16 residues. From germline, CDR1 is SGHTA and CDR2 FQGNSA. With 5 bases clipped from V and 3 bases from J, the junction kept 3 bases outside the gene matches. The CDR3 DNA follows: TGTGCCAGCAGCCCGGGACTAGCGGGGTACACCGGGGAGCTGTTTTTT. Protein: CASSPGLAGYTGELFF.

Here the CDR3 reads CASGLGGTISYEQYF. CDR3 sequence (DNA): TGTGCTAGTGGTTTGGGGGGGACTATCTCCTACGAGCAGTACTTC. The chain uses TRBV12-5 and TRBJ2-7; 7 bases agree with TRBD2. Germline trimming cut 1 base from V and 0 bases from J; bases unmatched to any gene: 3. The germline CDR1 and CDR2 sequences are LGHNT and FRNRAP. This CDR3 has 15 amino acids.

The genes are TRBV5-1 and TRBJ2-1, with TRBD2 identical over 9 bases. The CDR3 length is 15 residues. Germline CDR1 is SGHRS and CDR2 is YFSETQ. Trimming removed 0 bases from V and 5 bases from J; junction bases left unmatched: 3. The DNA for the CDR3 is TGCGCCAGCAGCTTGGTGGCTAGCGGGAACAATGAGCAGTTCTTC. It yields the protein CASSLVASGNNEQFF.

The chain uses TRBV6-1 and TRBJ2-7; 7 bases align to TRBD1. The junction had 6 bases not matched to a gene; V was cut back by 6 bases and J by 4 bases. The length of the CDR3 is 13 residues. CDR1 MNHNS and CDR2 SASEGT come from the germline V gene. CDR3 residues: CASRETGTYEQYF. The CDR3 DNA reads TGTGCCAGCAGGGAGACAGGGACGTACGAGCAGTACTTC.

In the case of this clone: One end of the junction is discordant with germline, which a read error may explain. The gene calls are TRBV6-5 and TRBJ2-1; D might be TRBD2 (6 bases). CDR3 length equals 13 residues. CDR1 is MNHEY, CDR2 SVGAGI, per germline. The CDR3, as DNA: TGTGCCAGCAGTAGGGACTCCGACAATGAGCAGTTCTTC. It is translated as CASSRDSDNEQFF.

This rearrangement joins TRBV7-9 to TRBJ1-1; perhaps TRBD1 as D (5 bases). The CDR3 consists of 13 residues. V was pared by 4 bases and J by 11 bases, with 17 bases between. Germline lookup yields CDR1 SEHNR and CDR2 FQNEAQ (reference sequence). Here the CDR3 reads CASSWGKASSAFF. In DNA, the CDR3 is TGTGCCAGCAGCTGGGGGAAGGCCTCGTCGGCTTTCTTT.

V is TRBV7-9 and J is TRBJ2-2; 7 bases align to TRBD2. Germline lookup yields CDR1 SEHNR and CDR2 FQNEAQ (reference sequence). The CDR3 covers 17 residues. V trimming: 2 bases; J trimming: 3 bases; junction bases outside the gene matches: 9. This chain's CDR3 is CASSLRMSGDHTGELFF. CDR3 coding DNA: TGTGCCAGCAGCTTAAGGATGAGCGGGGACCACACCGGGGAGCTGTTTTTT.

The chain links TRBV28 to TRBJ1-4, with D uncertain. V was shortened by 3 bases and J by 4 bases, with 6 bases between the two germline ends. This CDR3 comprises 13 residues. Germline loops: CDR1 MDHEN, CDR2 SYDVKM. The CDR3 bases are TGTGCCAGCAGTTTTTTAAGTAATGAAAAACTGTTTTTT. Protein sequence: CASSFLSNEKLFF.

The chain uses TRBV30 and TRBJ2-7; possibly TRBD2 for D (6 bases). The germline CDR1 and CDR2 sequences are GTSNPN and SVGIG (reference sequence). This CDR3 region has 13 residues. Trimming stripped 4 bases from V and 1 base from J, with 11 bases between. This CDR3 reads CAWTHGGSYEQYF. The CDR3 nucleotides are TGTGCCTGGACGCACGGAGGGTCCTACGAGCAGTACTTC.

The genes are TRBV6-5 and TRBJ2-7, with D possibly being TRBD2 (6 bases). V lost 0 bases and J 8 bases, leaving 17 bases between the germline ends. This CDR3 spans 15 amino acids. Germline loops: CDR1 MNHEY, CDR2 SVGAGI. The CDR3: CASSYSLAAPTQQYF. DNA for the CDR3: TGTGCCAGCAGTTACTCGTTAGCGGCCCCTACCCAGCAGTACTTC.

The rearrangement links TRBV7-3 to TRBJ2-3; 8 bases line up with TRBD1. The junction had 2 bases not matched to a gene; V was cut back by 3 bases and J by 6 bases. Germline CDR1 is SGHTA and CDR2 is FQGTGA. The CDR3 length is 13 residues. This CDR3 reads CASSFGTGDTQYF. The CDR3, as DNA: TGTGCCAGCAGCTTTGGGACAGGCGATACGCAGTATTTT.

This CDR3 reads CASSFSQGVNQPQHF. Here the CDR3 DNA reads TGTGCCAGCAGCTTTTCGCAGGGAGTCAATCAGCCCCAGCATTTT. The rearrangement joins TRBV7-9 to TRBJ1-5; D possibly corresponds to TRBD1 (5 bases). CDR1 and CDR2 (germline): SEHNR, FQNEAQ (reference sequence). Between the trimmed V and J ends, which lost 3 bases and 3 bases, there was a span of 12 bases. The CDR3 covers 15 residues.

V is TRBV14 and J is TRBJ2-5, with 11 bases fitting TRBD2. CDR3 size: 16 residues. CDR1 is SGHDN, CDR2 FVKESK, per germline. With V trimmed by 2 bases and J by 2 bases, 4 bases remained unmatched. The CDR3 reads CASSQSLAGAQETQYF. In DNA, the CDR3 is TGTGCCAGCAGCCAATCACTAGCGGGAGCTCAAGAGACCCAGTACTTC. Looking up the rest from reference TRBV14 and TRBJ2-5 gives the full variable domain: EAGVTQFPSHSVIEKGQTVTLRCDPISGHDNLYWYRRVMGKEIKFLLHFVKESKQDESGMPNNRFLAERTGGTYSTLKVQPAELEDSGVYFCASSQSLAGAQETQYFGPGTRLLVL.

The rearrangement joins TRBV6-1 to TRBJ2-1, with 12 bases aligning to TRBD2. CDR1 is MNHNS, CDR2 SASEGT, per germline. This CDR3 comprises 15 residues. The J segment lost 0 bases and the V segment lost 6 bases, leaving 0 bases of the junction unmatched. The CDR3 region has the DNA TGTGCCAGCAGGGGACTAGCGGGCTCCTACAATGAGCAGTTCTTC. The encoded protein is CASRGLAGSYNEQFF.

The chain carries TRBV21-1 and TRBJ2-2; the D segment call TRBD1 is taken from the table without a DNA check. TRBV21-1 is flagged as a pseudogene. The CDR3 has 14 residues. CDR3 nucleotides: TGTGCCAGCGCCGGACAGGGCGGCACCGGGGAGCTGTTTTTT. This translates into CASAGQGGTGELFF.

The J gene is TRBJ2-7, the V gene TRBV6-6, with D perhaps given as TRBD1 or TRBD2 (5 bases each). Germline values: CDR1 MNHNY, CDR2 SVGAGI (reference sequence). Trimming removed 5 bases at V and 0 bases at J, with 14 bases between. CDR3 length: 15 residues. The CDR3 loop is CASSPPGQSSYEQYF. The CDR3 nucleotides are TGTGCCAGCAGTCCTCCGGGGCAGTCCTCCTACGAGCAGTACTTC.

The CDR3: CASSQDWGLFTDTQYF. The CDR3 DNA sequence: TGTGCCAGCAGCCAAGATTGGGGACTGTTCACAGATACGCAGTATTTT. V and J are TRBV4-2 and TRBJ2-3; D perhaps matches TRBD2 (6 bases). Per the germline V gene, CDR1 is LGHNA and CDR2 is YNFKEQ. Trimming removed 0 bases at V and 2 bases at J, with 12 bases between. This CDR3 is built from 16 residues.

This chain uses TRBV5-1 with TRBJ1-4; 8 bases align to TRBD1. J gave up 13 bases and V 0 bases, and 14 bases lay outside the gene matches. The CDR3 consists of 16 residues. Germline loops: CDR1 SGHRS, CDR2 YFSETQ. CDR3 region: CASSLVPGGETGALFF. CDR3 DNA: TGCGCCAGCAGCTTGGTCCCAGGGGGCGAAACAGGGGCACTGTTTTTT.

The chain has TRBV19 and TRBJ2-7; D tentatively fits TRBD1 or TRBD2 (7 bases each). CDR3 length: 14 residues. With 7 bases removed from V and 4 bases from J, the gap between germline ends came to 17 bases. Germline CDR1 reads LNHDA; CDR2 reads SQIVND (reference sequence). CDR3 in amino acids: CASTADREGYEQYF. Written as DNA, the CDR3 is TGTGCCAGTACCGCTGACAGGGAGGGTTACGAGCAGTACTTC.

The V and J genes are TRBV6-1 and TRBJ1-1; D is unclear. The germline V gene encodes CDR1 MNHNS and CDR2 SASEGT. This CDR3 is 13 amino acids long. Trimming shortened V by 0 bases and J by 11 bases, and 13 bases separated the two germline ends. The chain's CDR3 is CASSEARRRTAFF. In DNA form, the CDR3 reads TGTGCCAGCAGTGAAGCACGGAGGCGGACGGCTTTCTTT.

In its sample, this clone was seen once. The V call is TRBV2, the J call TRBJ2-2; D is uncertain. In germline, CDR1 is SNHLY, CDR2 FYNNEI. This CDR3 is built from 14 residues. V gave up 2 bases and J gave up 2 bases, with 6 bases separating them. The CDR3 bases are TGTGCCAGCAGTGAACTATTTAACACCGGGGAGCTGTTTTTT. As protein: CASSELFNTGELFF. The variable domain in full, completed from reference TRBV2 and TRBJ2-2, reads EPEVTQTPSHQVTQMGQEVILRCVPISNHLYFYWYRQILGQKVEFLVSFYNNEISEKSEIFDDQFSVERPDGSNFTLKIRSTKLEDSAMYFCASSELFNTGELFFGEGSRLTVL.

This clone was counted a few times. CDR3 sequence reads: CASSELGREAFF. In DNA form, the CDR3 reads TGTGCCAGCAGTGAATTGGGTAGGGAAGCTTTCTTT. The J gene is TRBJ1-1, the V gene TRBV6-1; D gene uncertain. This CDR3 region has 12 residues. The V and J ends lost 2 bases and 8 bases respectively, with 9 bases between them. From germline, CDR1 is MNHNS and CDR2 SASEGT.

For this clone: The same CDR3 arises from other DNA sequences in this sample as well. The chain links TRBV7-9 to TRBJ1-5, with D perhaps TRBD1 (6 bases). Germline CDR1 reads SEHNR; CDR2 reads FQNEAQ (reference sequence). This CDR3 is 13 amino acids long. With 2 bases removed from V and 5 bases from J, the gap between germline ends came to 7 bases. CDR3: CASSLSGDQPQHF. CDR3 in DNA: TGTGCCAGCAGCTTATCAGGGGATCAGCCCCAGCATTTT.